Following are 23 T cell receptor beta chains from one sample sequenced in a study of CD8+ T cells in alopecia areata. Treatment defined: oral pan-JAK inhibitor, 5-10 mg twice daily. As the sequencing template, cDNA was produced by extracting RNA and reverse transcribing it. Assay: immunoSEQ multiplex PCR; the TCRdb copy retains only in-frame clones and omits some. The data show about 190,000 clones, with 60% seen just once and approximately 0.63% held by the top ten. The specimen was CD4+ T cells sorted from blood, collected at week 4, from a patient treated with tofacitinib. These receptor sequences come from a human donor with alopecia areata.

The sample holds a few counts of this clone. The V gene is TRBV7-9, the J gene TRBJ2-7; TRBD2 aligns across 7 bases. CDR1 is SEHNR, CDR2 FQNEAQ, per germline (reference sequence). The V gene end was trimmed by 8 bases and the J gene end by 6 bases; junction bases not matched to a gene: 19. The CDR3 runs to 16 residues. In DNA form, the CDR3 reads TGTGCCAGCGCTGGAACTAGCGCCCAAGCATCGGGCGAGCAGTACTTC. Protein sequence: CASAGTSAQASGEQYF.

The V call is TRBV29-1, the J call TRBJ2-3; D gene uncertain. Trimming took 6 bases from V and 2 from J, leaving 9 bases between them. This CDR3 spans 12 amino acids. Germline V gene data show CDR1 as SQVTM and CDR2 as ANQGSEA. The CDR3 sequence: CSVSLTTDTQYF. The CDR3 DNA reads TGCAGCGTCTCACTCACCACAGATACGCAGTATTTT.

This clone came up once. The V and J genes are TRBV9 and TRBJ1-3, with 8 positions matching TRBD1. V lost 4 bases to trimming and J lost 2 bases; unmatched junction nucleotides: 8. Per germline, CDR1 SGDLS and CDR2 YYNGEE. This CDR3 is 16 amino acids long. CDR3 sequence (DNA): TGTGCCAGCAGCTCCCGGGACAGGTATCCTGGAAACACCATATATTTT. Its translation: CASSSRDRYPGNTIYF.

The table lists this clone with a few counts. This chain uses TRBV5-1 with TRBJ2-4; D is perhaps TRBD1 or TRBD2 (5 bases each). There are 15 residues in the CDR3. V was pared by 3 bases and J by 7 bases, with 17 bases between. Germline CDR1 is SGHRS and CDR2 is YFSETQ. The CDR3 is CASSSRDPSRNIQYF. DNA of the CDR3: TGCGCCAGCAGCTCCCGGGACCCCTCGCGGAACATTCAGTACTTC. The complete variable domain, with remaining parts taken from reference TRBV5-1 and TRBJ2-4, reads KAGVTQTPRYLIKTRGQQVTLSCSPISGHRSVSWYQQTPGQGLQFLFEYFSETQRNKGNFPGRFSGRQFSNSRSEMNVSTLELGDSALYLCASSSRDPSRNIQYFGAGTRLSVL.

This clone was seen just once. The genes are TRBV30 and TRBJ2-1; 14 bases fit TRBD2. The germline CDR1 and CDR2 sequences are GTSNPN and SVGIG (reference sequence). The J segment lost 0 bases and the V segment lost 2 bases, leaving 6 bases of the junction unmatched. The CDR3 extends over 18 amino acids. The CDR3 nucleotides are TGTGCCTGGAGTCCGGGACTAGCGGGAGTTATCTCCTACAATGAGCAGTTCTTC. It specifies CAWSPGLAGVISYNEQFF.

This clone was seen only a few times. The chain couples TRBV5-1 to TRBJ2-7; D is possibly TRBD2 (6 bases). V lost 3 bases, J lost 9 bases, and 22 bases lay in between. CDR3 size: 15 residues. In germline, CDR1 is SGHRS, CDR2 YFSETQ. DNA of the CDR3: TGCGCCAGCAGCTCCCTACAGTCCCCTTCGGAGGGGCAGTACTTC. Its translation: CASSSLQSPSEGQYF.

The chain links TRBV30 to TRBJ2-3, with 8 bases matching TRBD2. CDR3 length: 15 amino acids. V lost 7 bases and J lost 4; bases outside the gene matches: 13. The germline gives CDR1 GTSNPN, CDR2 SVGIG (reference sequence). CDR3 nucleotide sequence: TGTGCCTTTAACGAAGCTAGCGGGTTTTCAGATACGCAGTATTTT. Protein: CAFNEASGFSDTQYF. Using reference TRBV30 and TRBJ2-3 for the parts outside the CDR3, the full variable domain is SQTIHQWPATLVQPVGSPLSLECTVEGTSNPNLYWYRQAAGRGLQLLFYSVGIGQISSEVPQNLSASRPQDRQFILSSKKLLLSDSGFYLCAFNEASGFSDTQYFGPGTRLTVL.

This clone was observed a few times. J is TRBJ2-2 and V is TRBV7-2, with D uncertain. The CDR3 sequence is 13 residues long. V lost 2 bases to trimming and J lost 4 bases, with 5 bases between them. The germline V gene has CDR1 SGHTA and CDR2 FQGNSA. The CDR3 here is CASSLTTTGELFF. The CDR3 DNA reads TGTGCCAGCAGCTTAACCACCACCGGGGAGCTGTTTTTT.

This clone was found once. The chain carries TRBV27 and TRBJ2-5; D perhaps matches TRBD2 (5 bases). The CDR3 runs 17 residues. Germline-derived CDR1 and CDR2 are MNHEY and SMNVEV (reference sequence). Trimming took 5 bases from V and 5 from J, leaving 24 bases between them. The CDR3 reads CASSPTGRTHMRETQYF. The CDR3 DNA is TGTGCCAGCAGTCCAACCGGGCGGACTCATATGAGGGAGACCCAGTACTTC.

In its sample, this clone was seen a few times. The chain has TRBV9 and TRBJ2-7; D gene uncertain. CDR1 is SGDLS, CDR2 YYNGEE, per germline. The CDR3 spans 12 residues. Trimming pared 2 bases from V and 3 bases from J, leaving 6 bases between. CDR3 sequence: CASSVYNYEQYF. The CDR3 DNA reads TGTGCCAGCAGCGTCTACAACTACGAGCAGTACTTC.

This rearrangement joins TRBV30 to TRBJ1-2; TRBD1 matches at 7 bases. Germline lookup yields CDR1 GTSNPN and CDR2 SVGIG (reference sequence). V shed 0 bases and J 8 bases; nucleotides not matched to a gene: 9. The CDR3 contains 14 residues. In nucleotides, the CDR3 is TGTGCCTGGAGTGTAAGATTAGACAGGGCAGGCTACACCTTC. Protein sequence: CAWSVRLDRAGYTF.

This clone was detected only a few times. This sequence joins TRBV28 and TRBJ2-7; no definite D call. CDR1 is MDHEN, CDR2 SYDVKM, per germline. This CDR3 contains 12 residues. Between the trimmed V and J ends, which lost 6 bases and 6 bases, there was a span of 12 bases. Here the CDR3 reads CASRAMLSEQYF. The CDR3 coding sequence is TGTGCCAGCAGGGCGATGTTATCCGAGCAGTACTTC. Drawing the rest from reference TRBV28 and TRBJ2-7, the complete variable domain is DVKVTQSSRYLVKRTGEKVFLECVQDMDHENMFWYRQDPGLGLRLIYFSYDVKMKEKGDIPEGYSVSREKKERFSLILESASTNQTSMYLCASRAMLSEQYFGPGTRLTVT.

The CDR3 DNA reads TGCGCCCGCCGGGGGCTGGGACAGGGCTCCTACGAGCAGTACTTC. Protein product: CARRGLGQGSYEQYF. The chain carries TRBV5-1 and TRBJ2-7; 9 bases are a match to TRBD1. CDR3 length equals 15 residues. Per germline, CDR1 SGHRS and CDR2 YFSETQ. Trimming removed 10 bases from V and 0 bases from J; junction bases left unmatched: 11.

The gene calls are TRBV30 and TRBJ1-1; unclear D gene. The CDR3 runs to 13 residues. V lost 1 base, J lost 2 bases, and 8 bases lay in between. Looked up from germline, CDR1 is GTSNPN and CDR2 is SVGIG (reference sequence). The DNA of the CDR3 is TGTGCCTGGAGTGCACAGAGTAACACTGAAGCTTTCTTT. Translating gives CAWSAQSNTEAFF.

The chain couples TRBV28 to TRBJ2-1; D gene ambiguous. Trimming removed 8 bases from V and 5 bases from J, with 10 bases in between. The CDR3 length is 12 residues. Germline V gene sequence: CDR1 MDHEN, CDR2 SYDVKM. The CDR3 protein is CASQRNHNEQFF. The CDR3 nucleotides are TGTGCCAGCCAGAGGAATCACAATGAGCAGTTCTTC. The entire variable domain, with the rest obtained from reference TRBV28 and TRBJ2-1, is as follows: DVKVTQSSRYLVKRTGEKVFLECVQDMDHENMFWYRQDPGLGLRLIYFSYDVKMKEKGDIPEGYSVSREKKERFSLILESASTNQTSMYLCASQRNHNEQFFGPGTRLTVL.

A remark on this clone: The sample has other DNA sequences that encode this CDR3 too. J is TRBJ2-7 and V is TRBV9; no firm D call. The germline V gene encodes CDR1 SGDLS and CDR2 YYNGEE. Trimming took 3 bases from V and 0 from J, leaving 10 bases between them. The CDR3 spans 14 residues. The CDR3 region is CASSARPGSYEQYF. DNA of the CDR3: TGTGCCAGCAGCGCCAGGCCGGGCTCCTACGAGCAGTACTTC. The full variable domain, in which reference TRBV9 and TRBJ2-7 provide the parts outside the CDR3, is DSGVTQTPKHLITATGQRVTLRCSPRSGDLSVYWYQQSLDQGLQFLIQYYNGEERAKGNILERFSAQQFPDLHSELNLSSLELGDSALYFCASSARPGSYEQYFGPGTRLTVT.

This clone was observed a few times. The rearrangement links TRBV29-1 to TRBJ1-1, with 7 bases lining up with TRBD1. Germline CDR1 reads SQVTM; CDR2 reads ANQGSEA. The V gene end was trimmed by 5 bases and the J gene end by 3 bases; junction bases not matched to a gene: 3. The CDR3 runs 12 residues. The chain's CDR3 is CSVLTGDTEAFF. CDR3 DNA sequence: TGCAGCGTTCTTACAGGGGACACTGAAGCTTTCTTT.

This chain joins TRBV9 and TRBJ2-1; D may be TRBD2 (6 bases). CDR1 is SGDLS, CDR2 YYNGEE, per germline. This CDR3 comprises 13 residues. V gave up 3 bases and J gave up 15 bases, with 19 bases separating them. CDR3 nucleotide sequence: TGTGCCAGCAGCGCCCCCGGGGGAGCAAATCTGTTCTTC. Its translation is CASSAPGGANLFF.

The V and J genes are TRBV28 and TRBJ1-5; D remains unclear. Germline V gives CDR1 MDHEN, CDR2 SYDVKM. V lost 6 bases and J lost 6, with 12 bases in between. This CDR3 comprises 13 residues. The CDR3 loop is CASSQTGSQPQHF. The CDR3 coding sequence is TGTGCCAGCAGCCAGACGGGGAGTCAGCCCCAGCATTTT.

V gene TRBV9 combines with J gene TRBJ2-5; 11 bases agree with TRBD2. The CDR3 runs 16 residues. V shed 2 bases, J shed 5 bases, and the junction held 8 bases outside the gene matches. CDR1 and CDR2 from the germline V gene are SGDLS and YYNGEE. The CDR3 reads CASSVGLAGGPETQYF. The CDR3 DNA sequence: TGTGCCAGCAGCGTCGGTTTAGCGGGAGGGCCGGAGACCCAGTACTTC.

This rearrangement joins TRBV30 to TRBJ1-4, with 10 bases aligning to TRBD1. The length of the CDR3 is 14 residues. Germline assignment: CDR1 GTSNPN and CDR2 SVGIG (reference sequence). The V segment lost 3 bases and the J segment 7 bases; nucleotides outside the gene matches: 5. CDR3 protein: CAWRDRGWSEKLFF. The CDR3 DNA reads as TGTGCCTGGAGGGACAGGGGGTGGAGTGAAAAACTGTTTTTT.

The chain joins TRBV23-1 to TRBJ1-2; D is uncertain. TRBV23-1 is identified as an open reading frame with a role that is uncertain. This CDR3 is built from 13 residues. V was shortened by 6 bases and J by 3 bases, with 11 bases between the two germline ends. The DNA for the CDR3 is TGCGCCAGCAGCCCCGGACGTGACTATGGCTACACCTTC. This encodes CASSPGRDYGYTF.

The rearrangement uses TRBV30 and TRBJ1-2, with 7 bases that match TRBD1. This CDR3 comprises 14 residues. V was clipped by 4 bases and J by 8 bases; unmatched bases: 13. CDR1 is GTSNPN and CDR2 is SVGIG in the germline V gene (reference sequence). For the CDR3, the DNA is TGTGCCTGGATTAACCGTCGGGACAGCCGCGGCTACACCTTC. It translates to CAWINRRDSRGYTF.